The clone carrying this T cell receptor (beta chain) was counted a single time. The entry originates in a study of blood T cell repertoires in COVID-19. Study-level information: Samples representing acute and convalescent COVID-19 were sourced from the United States, Italy and Spain. T cells, B-cell-depleted T cells, or PBMCs provided the cDNA or gDNA that served as material.

V was clipped by 5 bases and J by 2 bases; unmatched bases: 2. CDR3 length: 13 residues. Germline CDR1 SGHAT, CDR2 FQNNGV. Authors' methods: It was from reference gene primer amplification that nucleated cell counts were estimated. Produced via immunoSEQ multiplex PCR; TCRdb's table is partial and in-frame only. V and J calls and clone size come straight from that table; D and trimming were deduced from the DNA. The sample comprises about 200,000 clones, 75% to 90% of which are singletons, and roughly 3.5% rests with the top ten. The TCR comes from a man aged 55-75 years with acute or convalescent COVID-19. The rearrangement uses TRBV11-2 and TRBJ2-7; 8 positions match TRBD1. Sequencing was done on a sample of peripheral blood. The CDR3 nucleotides read TGTGCCAGCAGCATGGACAGGGCCTACGAGCAGTACTTC. The encoded protein is CASSMDRAYEQYF.